The rows below give T cell receptor beta chains drawn from one sample of a study of blood T cells in healthy people across ages. Via MiXCR, TCRdb re-called the 5' RACE reads, giving one row per CDR3 protein. The sample lists 660,000 or so distinct CDR3 sequences; roughly 53% were seen once. Source material: blood. These receptors were collected from a man in his fifties or sixties in good health. The CDR3 runs from the conserved cysteine through the conserved F or W. A D gene is named only where the DNA matches it firmly. The size entry is marked missing in some rows and otherwise reads once, few, many or a size class.

d_gene: NA; abundance: NA; v_gene: TRBV18; j_gene: TRBJ1-1; CDR3nt: TGTGCCAGCTCACCACCGATAGGGGGGGGGAAGACTGAAGCTTTCTTT; CDR3aa: CASSPPIGGGKTEAFF
d_gene: NA; abundance: NA; v_gene: TRBV20-1; j_gene: TRBJ2-1; CDR3nt: TGCAGTGCTAGTTCCGGGGGGCGGTGGAACAATGAGCAGTTCTTC; CDR3aa: CSASSGGRWNNEQFF
d_gene: TRBD2; abundance: few; v_gene: TRBV29-1; j_gene: TRBJ2-3; CDR3nt: TGCAGCGTTGATTCTCGTGGGCGGGGGGGCCGGGATACGCAGTATTTT; CDR3aa: CSVDSRGRGGRDTQYF
d_gene: NA; abundance: NA; v_gene: TRBV5-1; j_gene: TRBJ2-5; CDR3nt: TGCGCCAGCAGCTTGAACAGGAACCAAGAGACCCAGTACTTC; CDR3aa: CASSLNRNQETQYF
d_gene: TRBD1; abundance: NA; v_gene: TRBV3-1; j_gene: TRBJ1-1; CDR3nt: TGTGCCAGCAGCTCAACGACAGGGGTCACTGAAGCTTTCTTT; CDR3aa: CASSSTTGVTEAFF
d_gene: TRBD2; abundance: NA; v_gene: TRBV20-1; j_gene: TRBJ2-5; CDR3nt: TGCAGTGCGAGAACTAGCGGGGGTAGGATCGAGACCCAGTACTTC; CDR3aa: CSARTSGGRIETQYF
d_gene: NA; abundance: NA; v_gene: TRBV7-9; j_gene: TRBJ1-2; CDR3nt: TGTGCCAGCAGCCGCGGACAGCTCTATGGCTACACCTTC; CDR3aa: CASSRGQLYGYTF
d_gene: NA; abundance: NA; v_gene: TRBV29-1; j_gene: TRBJ2-1; CDR3nt: TGCAGCGTTGCAGGGGACTCCTACAATGAGCAGTTCTTC; CDR3aa: CSVAGDSYNEQFF
d_gene: NA; abundance: NA; v_gene: TRBV5-5; j_gene: TRBJ2-1; CDR3nt: TGTGCCAGCAGCCCGGGGGCAGGAGTTAACAATGAGCAGTTCTTC; CDR3aa: CASSPGAGVNNEQFF
d_gene: NA; abundance: few; v_gene: TRBV4-2; j_gene: TRBJ2-5; CDR3nt: TGTGCCAGCAGCCAAGATCTAGTGACCGAGACCCAGTACTTC; CDR3aa: CASSQDLVTETQYF
d_gene: NA; abundance: NA; v_gene: TRBV5-1; j_gene: TRBJ2-5; CDR3nt: TGCGCCAGCAGCCGGGACGGAGGGGACCAAGAGACCCAGTACTTC; CDR3aa: CASSRDGGDQETQYF
d_gene: TRBD2; abundance: NA; v_gene: TRBV5-1; j_gene: TRBJ2-1; CDR3nt: TGCGCCAGCAGCCCCCTTAGGACTAGCGGCAATGAGCAGTTCTTC; CDR3aa: CASSPLRTSGNEQFF
d_gene: TRBD2; abundance: NA; v_gene: TRBV4-2; j_gene: TRBJ2-5; CDR3nt: TGTGCCAGCAGCCAACGAGGACTAGCGGGGGGGCGAGAGACCCAGTACTTC; CDR3aa: CASSQRGLAGGRETQYF
d_gene: TRBD2; abundance: NA; v_gene: TRBV10-3; j_gene: TRBJ2-4; CDR3nt: TGTGCCATCAGTGATGGGGATCCGGGACTAGCGAACAACATTCAGTACTTC; CDR3aa: CAISDGDPGLANNIQYF
d_gene: NA; abundance: many; v_gene: TRBV7-2; j_gene: TRBJ2-4; CDR3nt: TGTGCCAGCAGCTTAGTGTTTTTAGCCAAAAACATTCAGTACTTC; CDR3aa: CASSLVFLAKNIQYF
d_gene: NA; abundance: NA; v_gene: TRBV29-1; j_gene: TRBJ1-4; CDR3nt: TGCAGCGTTGACGTGGGCCAGGGACTCTCAACTAATGAAAAACTGTTTTTT; CDR3aa: CSVDVGQGLSTNEKLFF
d_gene: TRBD1; abundance: NA; v_gene: TRBV15; j_gene: TRBJ1-4; CDR3nt: TGTGCCACCAGCAGAGCTCGGACAGGAGTCGCGGAAAAACTGTTTTTT; CDR3aa: CATSRARTGVAEKLFF
d_gene: TRBD2; abundance: few; v_gene: TRBV7-2; j_gene: TRBJ2-2; CDR3nt: TGTGCCAGCAGCCAATATGGGAGCGGGGGGGAGAACACCGGGGAGCTGTTTTTT; CDR3aa: CASSQYGSGGENTGELFF
d_gene: TRBD1; abundance: NA; v_gene: TRBV12-3/TRBV12-4; j_gene: TRBJ1-4; CDR3nt: TGTGCCAGCAGTCCCTTACAGGGGGCTCATGAAAAACTGTTTTTT; CDR3aa: CASSPLQGAHEKLFF
d_gene: NA; abundance: few; v_gene: TRBV7-2; j_gene: TRBJ2-3; CDR3nt: TGTGCCAGCAGCTCCAGGACGTCGGTTGGCGGTACGCAGTATTTT; CDR3aa: CASSSRTSVGGTQYF
d_gene: NA; abundance: few; v_gene: TRBV28; j_gene: TRBJ2-2; CDR3nt: TGTGCCAGCAGTTTACTTCCCGGGGAGCTGTTTTTT; CDR3aa: CASSLLPGELFF
d_gene: TRBD2; abundance: few; v_gene: TRBV5-1; j_gene: TRBJ2-1; CDR3nt: TGCGCCAGCAGCTTGGACAGGGCGGGAGGTGAGCAGTTCTTC; CDR3aa: CASSLDRAGGEQFF
d_gene: NA; abundance: NA; v_gene: TRBV6-5; j_gene: TRBJ2-7; CDR3nt: TGTGCCACCAAAGGCAGCTTTGCCTACGAGCAGTACTTC; CDR3aa: CATKGSFAYEQYF
d_gene: TRBD2; abundance: NA; v_gene: TRBV7-2; j_gene: TRBJ2-7; CDR3nt: TGTGCCAGCGGACTAGCGGGACGTAAGAGGGACGAGCAGTACTTC; CDR3aa: CASGLAGRKRDEQYF
d_gene: NA; abundance: few; v_gene: TRBV7-9; j_gene: TRBJ1-1; CDR3nt: TGTGCCAGCAGCCTGCCAGGGCGGATGAACACTGAAGCTTTCTTT; CDR3aa: CASSLPGRMNTEAFF
d_gene: NA; abundance: NA; v_gene: TRBV5-1; j_gene: TRBJ2-7; CDR3nt: TGCGCCAGCAGCTGGCGAGGGGGGGCTGACGAGCAGTACTTC; CDR3aa: CASSWRGGADEQYF
d_gene: TRBD1; abundance: few; v_gene: TRBV7-2; j_gene: TRBJ2-7; CDR3nt: TGTGCCAGCAGCTTAGAGGGGGCAGACTACGAGCAGTACTTC; CDR3aa: CASSLEGADYEQYF
d_gene: NA; abundance: NA; v_gene: TRBV3-1; j_gene: TRBJ2-1; CDR3nt: TGTGCCAGCAGCCAGAGGGGGAATGAGCAGTTCTTC; CDR3aa: CASSQRGNEQFF
d_gene: TRBD2; abundance: once; v_gene: TRBV12-3/TRBV12-4; j_gene: TRBJ2-5; CDR3nt: TGTGCCAGCACCCTACAGCGGGGGGTCGGAGAGACCCAGTACTTC; CDR3aa: CASTLQRGVGETQYF
d_gene: NA; abundance: NA; v_gene: TRBV7-2; j_gene: TRBJ2-3; CDR3nt: TGTGCCAGCAGCTCATCAGGGAGAGGTGGTACGCAGTATTTT; CDR3aa: CASSSSGRGGTQYF
d_gene: NA; abundance: NA; v_gene: TRBV7-9; j_gene: TRBJ1-5; CDR3nt: TGTGCCAGCAGCTTGGGCCTGGATTCTCAGCCCCAGCATTTT; CDR3aa: CASSLGLDSQPQHF
d_gene: TRBD1; abundance: NA; v_gene: TRBV11-2; j_gene: TRBJ2-1; CDR3nt: TGTGCCAGCAGCTGGGACAGGGAGTCCCGTGATGAGCAGTTCTTC; CDR3aa: CASSWDRESRDEQFF
d_gene: NA; abundance: few; v_gene: TRBV25-1; j_gene: TRBJ1-4; CDR3nt: TGTGCCAGCAGTCCGGGGGCAACGGGTGAAAAACTGTTTTTT; CDR3aa: CASSPGATGEKLFF
d_gene: NA; abundance: NA; v_gene: TRBV6-1; j_gene: TRBJ1-2; CDR3nt: TGTGCCAGCAGTTTGGGAGGGGCCGTCCTCTATGGCTACACCTTC; CDR3aa: CASSLGGAVLYGYTF
d_gene: NA; abundance: few; v_gene: TRBV5-1; j_gene: TRBJ1-1; CDR3nt: TGCGCCAGCAGCTTGGCGGGGAAGGGAACTGAAGCTTTCTTT; CDR3aa: CASSLAGKGTEAFF
d_gene: NA; abundance: few; v_gene: TRBV20-1; j_gene: TRBJ2-6; CDR3nt: TGCAGTGCTAGACCGGACAGCTCTGGGGCCAACGTCCTGACTTTC; CDR3aa: CSARPDSSGANVLTF
d_gene: NA; abundance: NA; v_gene: TRBV10-3; j_gene: TRBJ2-7; CDR3nt: TGTGCCATCAGTGTCCCGGGAAGCTACGAGCAGTACTTC; CDR3aa: CAISVPGSYEQYF
d_gene: TRBD2; abundance: NA; v_gene: TRBV20-1; j_gene: TRBJ2-4; CDR3nt: TGCAGTGCTCGAGACGGGACTAGCGGCCACCGGAAGCAGTACTTC; CDR3aa: CSARDGTSGHRKQYF
d_gene: TRBD2; abundance: NA; v_gene: TRBV18; j_gene: TRBJ2-3; CDR3nt: TGTGCCAGCTCCAAAGGCAGCGGGGACCCACGCACAGATACGCAGTATTTT; CDR3aa: CASSKGSGDPRTDTQYF
d_gene: TRBD2; abundance: few; v_gene: TRBV7-2; j_gene: TRBJ2-5; CDR3nt: TGTGCCAGCGCTAGCGGGGGGCTAGAGACCCAGTACTTC; CDR3aa: CASASGGLETQYF
d_gene: NA; abundance: few; v_gene: TRBV5-1; j_gene: TRBJ1-2; CDR3nt: TGCGCCAGCAGCTTGGGGCCCCCACCCCCAGCGTATGGCTACACCTTC; CDR3aa: CASSLGPPPPAYGYTF
d_gene: TRBD2; abundance: NA; v_gene: TRBV18; j_gene: TRBJ2-5; CDR3nt: TGTGCCAGCTCACCCGCGGGGGGTGTCGAGACCCAGTACTTC; CDR3aa: CASSPAGGVETQYF
d_gene: NA; abundance: NA; v_gene: TRBV20-1; j_gene: TRBJ2-3; CDR3nt: TGCAGTTCTGGACAGCCGGTCGTTGGTACGCAGTATTTT; CDR3aa: CSSGQPVVGTQYF
d_gene: NA; abundance: once; v_gene: TRBV2; j_gene: TRBJ2-3; CDR3nt: TGTGCCAGCAGTGTTCGGGACACAGATACGCAGTATTTT; CDR3aa: CASSVRDTDTQYF
d_gene: NA; abundance: few; v_gene: TRBV6-4; j_gene: TRBJ2-1; CDR3nt: TGTGCCAGCAGAGGCAGACACAATGAGCAGTTCTTC; CDR3aa: CASRGRHNEQFF
d_gene: TRBD1; abundance: NA; v_gene: TRBV11-2; j_gene: TRBJ2-1; CDR3nt: TGTGCCAGCAGCCAGGACAGGGAAAATGAGCAGTTCTTC; CDR3aa: CASSQDRENEQFF
d_gene: TRBD1; abundance: few; v_gene: TRBV20-1; j_gene: TRBJ2-2; CDR3nt: TGCAGTGCCGACTCCGGGACAGGGCATTCCGGGGAGCTGTTTTTT; CDR3aa: CSADSGTGHSGELFF
d_gene: NA; abundance: once; v_gene: TRBV4-2; j_gene: TRBJ2-5; CDR3nt: TGTGCCAGCAGCCAAGATAGCGAAACTACCCAAGAGACCCAGTACTTC; CDR3aa: CASSQDSETTQETQYF
d_gene: NA; abundance: few; v_gene: TRBV20-1; j_gene: TRBJ1-6; CDR3nt: TGCAGTGCTAGAGGGGGGGTTGGTAGCTCCTATAATTCACCCCTCCACTTT; CDR3aa: CSARGGVGSSYNSPLHF
d_gene: NA; abundance: NA; v_gene: TRBV6-5; j_gene: TRBJ2-5; CDR3nt: TGTGCCAGCAGTTACAGTTTCTATTTAGGAGAGACCCAGTACTTC; CDR3aa: CASSYSFYLGETQYF
d_gene: TRBD2; abundance: many; v_gene: TRBV4-2; j_gene: TRBJ2-3; CDR3nt: TGTGCCAGCAGCCAAGATCTCTGGGTAGCGGGCCATAGCACAGATACGCAGTATTTT; CDR3aa: CASSQDLWVAGHSTDTQYF
d_gene: TRBD2; abundance: NA; v_gene: TRBV12-3/TRBV12-4; j_gene: TRBJ2-7; CDR3nt: TGTGCCAGCAGTTCGGGGGGGACTTACGAGCAGTACTTC; CDR3aa: CASSSGGTYEQYF